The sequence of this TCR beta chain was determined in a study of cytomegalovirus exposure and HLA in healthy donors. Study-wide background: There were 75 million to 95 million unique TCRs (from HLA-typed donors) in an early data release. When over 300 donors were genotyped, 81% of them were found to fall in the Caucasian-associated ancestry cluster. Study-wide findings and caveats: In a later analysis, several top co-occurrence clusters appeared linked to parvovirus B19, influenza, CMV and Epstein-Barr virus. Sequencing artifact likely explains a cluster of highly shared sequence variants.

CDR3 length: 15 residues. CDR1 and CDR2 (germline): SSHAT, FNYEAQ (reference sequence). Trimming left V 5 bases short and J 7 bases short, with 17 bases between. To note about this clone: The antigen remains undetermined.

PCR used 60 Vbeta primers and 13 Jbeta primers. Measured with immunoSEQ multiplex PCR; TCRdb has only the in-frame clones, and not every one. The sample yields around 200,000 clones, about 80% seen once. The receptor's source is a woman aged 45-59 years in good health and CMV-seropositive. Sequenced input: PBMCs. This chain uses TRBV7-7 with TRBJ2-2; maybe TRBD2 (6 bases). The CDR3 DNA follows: TGTGCCAGCAGCATACGGGACTCCCCCCACGGGGAGCTGTTTTTT. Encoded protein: CASSIRDSPHGELFF.